Each of the 9 T cell receptor beta chains below was sequenced from the same sample in a study of cytomegalovirus exposure and HLA in healthy donors. 60 Vbeta and 13 Jbeta primers were used in PCR. Assay used: immunoSEQ multiplex PCR; TCRdb lists only in-frame clones, some missing. The specimen's table records 40,000 or so clones. The sample consisted of PBMCs. These receptors originate from a male donor in good health and CMV-seronegative.

J is TRBJ1-6 and V is TRBV18; 8 bases are shared with TRBD1. With 5 bases clipped from V and 6 bases from J, the junction kept 6 bases outside the gene matches. Germline V gene lookup returns CDR1 KGHSH and CDR2 LQKENI. This CDR3 region has 15 residues. CDR3 DNA: TGTGCCAGCTCAGGCAGACAGGGGTTTAATTCACCCCTCCACTTT. Amino acids: CASSGRQGFNSPLHF.

The chain is built from TRBV5-1 and TRBJ1-2; 7 nucleotides align to TRBD1. CDR3 length equals 17 residues. V shed 0 bases and J 8 bases; nucleotides not matched to a gene: 16. CDR1 SGHRS and CDR2 YFSETQ come from the germline V gene. The DNA of the CDR3 is TGCGCCAGCAGCTTGGCCGGGACAGCGGCTTGGGAGAGAGGCTACACCTTC. Its translation is CASSLAGTAAWERGYTF.

The V gene is TRBV5-6, the J gene TRBJ2-5, with 12 bases fitting TRBD2. Trimming took 0 bases from V and 5 from J; bases not matched to a gene: 8. Germline CDR1 is SGHDT and CDR2 is YYEEEE. This CDR3 is 17 amino acids long. The CDR3 spells CASSLGLAGGLGETQYF. CDR3 bases: TGTGCCAGCAGCTTGGGGCTAGCGGGGGGGCTGGGGGAGACCCAGTACTTC.

The chain uses TRBV7-8 and TRBJ1-2; no definite D call. V lost 3 bases, J lost 0 bases, and 2 bases lay in between. There are 12 residues in the CDR3. CDR1 and CDR2 (germline): SGHVS, FQNEAQ. The CDR3 bases are TGTGCCAGCAGCTTCTCTAACTATGGCTACACCTTC. Its translation is CASSFSNYGYTF.

The chain links TRBV27 to TRBJ2-7; 10 bases are a match to TRBD1. The germline gives CDR1 MNHEY, CDR2 SMNVEV (reference sequence). V trimming: 6 bases; J trimming: 6 bases; junction bases outside the gene matches: 8. The CDR3 is made up of 14 amino acids. The CDR3 DNA follows: TGTGCCAGCAGCCCGACAGGGGGCTCTGGCGAGCAGTACTTC. Translated: CASSPTGGSGEQYF.

The rearrangement links TRBV2 to TRBJ2-5; D might be TRBD1 (6 bases). This CDR3 comprises 15 residues. The V end was cut by 7 bases, the J end by 2 bases, with 17 bases between. Looked up from germline, CDR1 is SNHLY and CDR2 is FYNNEI. In nucleotides, the CDR3 is TGTGCCAGCACCCTACAGGGAGCTCGGCAAGAGACCCAGTACTTC. As protein: CASTLQGARQETQYF.

The V and J genes are TRBV5-6 and TRBJ1-5; TRBD1 matches 9 bases. V gave up 4 bases and J gave up 7 bases; unmatched junction bases: 9. CDR3 length: 15 amino acids. Germline CDR1 is SGHDT and CDR2 is YYEEEE. DNA of the CDR3: TGTGCCAGCAGCAACCGGGACAGGGATATCCAGCCCCAGCATTTT. Protein product: CASSNRDRDIQPQHF. Supplemented by reference TRBV5-6 and TRBJ1-5, the full variable domain reads DAGVTQSPTHLIKTRGQQVTLRCSPKSGHDTVSWYQQALGQGPQFIFQYYEEEERQRGNFPDRFSGHQFPNYSSELNVNALLLGDSALYLCASSNRDRDIQPQHFGDGTRLSIL.

The rearrangement joins TRBV5-5 to TRBJ1-1; unclear D gene. CDR3 size: 12 residues. The V gene's germline CDR1 is SGHKS and CDR2 YYEKEE (reference sequence). V dropped 4 bases and J dropped 2 bases, with 6 bases sitting between them. CDR3 sequence: CASSPYNTEAFF. As DNA, the CDR3 is TGTGCCAGCAGCCCGTATAACACTGAAGCTTTCTTT.

This chain links TRBV14 with TRBJ1-2; tentative D call: TRBD1 (6 bases). The V gene's germline CDR1 is SGHDN and CDR2 FVKESK. The V end was cut by 3 bases, the J end by 4 bases, with 9 bases between. CDR3 size: 13 residues. The chain's CDR3 is CASSHSTGYGYTF. CDR3 nucleotides: TGTGCCAGCAGCCACTCGACAGGCTATGGCTACACCTTC.